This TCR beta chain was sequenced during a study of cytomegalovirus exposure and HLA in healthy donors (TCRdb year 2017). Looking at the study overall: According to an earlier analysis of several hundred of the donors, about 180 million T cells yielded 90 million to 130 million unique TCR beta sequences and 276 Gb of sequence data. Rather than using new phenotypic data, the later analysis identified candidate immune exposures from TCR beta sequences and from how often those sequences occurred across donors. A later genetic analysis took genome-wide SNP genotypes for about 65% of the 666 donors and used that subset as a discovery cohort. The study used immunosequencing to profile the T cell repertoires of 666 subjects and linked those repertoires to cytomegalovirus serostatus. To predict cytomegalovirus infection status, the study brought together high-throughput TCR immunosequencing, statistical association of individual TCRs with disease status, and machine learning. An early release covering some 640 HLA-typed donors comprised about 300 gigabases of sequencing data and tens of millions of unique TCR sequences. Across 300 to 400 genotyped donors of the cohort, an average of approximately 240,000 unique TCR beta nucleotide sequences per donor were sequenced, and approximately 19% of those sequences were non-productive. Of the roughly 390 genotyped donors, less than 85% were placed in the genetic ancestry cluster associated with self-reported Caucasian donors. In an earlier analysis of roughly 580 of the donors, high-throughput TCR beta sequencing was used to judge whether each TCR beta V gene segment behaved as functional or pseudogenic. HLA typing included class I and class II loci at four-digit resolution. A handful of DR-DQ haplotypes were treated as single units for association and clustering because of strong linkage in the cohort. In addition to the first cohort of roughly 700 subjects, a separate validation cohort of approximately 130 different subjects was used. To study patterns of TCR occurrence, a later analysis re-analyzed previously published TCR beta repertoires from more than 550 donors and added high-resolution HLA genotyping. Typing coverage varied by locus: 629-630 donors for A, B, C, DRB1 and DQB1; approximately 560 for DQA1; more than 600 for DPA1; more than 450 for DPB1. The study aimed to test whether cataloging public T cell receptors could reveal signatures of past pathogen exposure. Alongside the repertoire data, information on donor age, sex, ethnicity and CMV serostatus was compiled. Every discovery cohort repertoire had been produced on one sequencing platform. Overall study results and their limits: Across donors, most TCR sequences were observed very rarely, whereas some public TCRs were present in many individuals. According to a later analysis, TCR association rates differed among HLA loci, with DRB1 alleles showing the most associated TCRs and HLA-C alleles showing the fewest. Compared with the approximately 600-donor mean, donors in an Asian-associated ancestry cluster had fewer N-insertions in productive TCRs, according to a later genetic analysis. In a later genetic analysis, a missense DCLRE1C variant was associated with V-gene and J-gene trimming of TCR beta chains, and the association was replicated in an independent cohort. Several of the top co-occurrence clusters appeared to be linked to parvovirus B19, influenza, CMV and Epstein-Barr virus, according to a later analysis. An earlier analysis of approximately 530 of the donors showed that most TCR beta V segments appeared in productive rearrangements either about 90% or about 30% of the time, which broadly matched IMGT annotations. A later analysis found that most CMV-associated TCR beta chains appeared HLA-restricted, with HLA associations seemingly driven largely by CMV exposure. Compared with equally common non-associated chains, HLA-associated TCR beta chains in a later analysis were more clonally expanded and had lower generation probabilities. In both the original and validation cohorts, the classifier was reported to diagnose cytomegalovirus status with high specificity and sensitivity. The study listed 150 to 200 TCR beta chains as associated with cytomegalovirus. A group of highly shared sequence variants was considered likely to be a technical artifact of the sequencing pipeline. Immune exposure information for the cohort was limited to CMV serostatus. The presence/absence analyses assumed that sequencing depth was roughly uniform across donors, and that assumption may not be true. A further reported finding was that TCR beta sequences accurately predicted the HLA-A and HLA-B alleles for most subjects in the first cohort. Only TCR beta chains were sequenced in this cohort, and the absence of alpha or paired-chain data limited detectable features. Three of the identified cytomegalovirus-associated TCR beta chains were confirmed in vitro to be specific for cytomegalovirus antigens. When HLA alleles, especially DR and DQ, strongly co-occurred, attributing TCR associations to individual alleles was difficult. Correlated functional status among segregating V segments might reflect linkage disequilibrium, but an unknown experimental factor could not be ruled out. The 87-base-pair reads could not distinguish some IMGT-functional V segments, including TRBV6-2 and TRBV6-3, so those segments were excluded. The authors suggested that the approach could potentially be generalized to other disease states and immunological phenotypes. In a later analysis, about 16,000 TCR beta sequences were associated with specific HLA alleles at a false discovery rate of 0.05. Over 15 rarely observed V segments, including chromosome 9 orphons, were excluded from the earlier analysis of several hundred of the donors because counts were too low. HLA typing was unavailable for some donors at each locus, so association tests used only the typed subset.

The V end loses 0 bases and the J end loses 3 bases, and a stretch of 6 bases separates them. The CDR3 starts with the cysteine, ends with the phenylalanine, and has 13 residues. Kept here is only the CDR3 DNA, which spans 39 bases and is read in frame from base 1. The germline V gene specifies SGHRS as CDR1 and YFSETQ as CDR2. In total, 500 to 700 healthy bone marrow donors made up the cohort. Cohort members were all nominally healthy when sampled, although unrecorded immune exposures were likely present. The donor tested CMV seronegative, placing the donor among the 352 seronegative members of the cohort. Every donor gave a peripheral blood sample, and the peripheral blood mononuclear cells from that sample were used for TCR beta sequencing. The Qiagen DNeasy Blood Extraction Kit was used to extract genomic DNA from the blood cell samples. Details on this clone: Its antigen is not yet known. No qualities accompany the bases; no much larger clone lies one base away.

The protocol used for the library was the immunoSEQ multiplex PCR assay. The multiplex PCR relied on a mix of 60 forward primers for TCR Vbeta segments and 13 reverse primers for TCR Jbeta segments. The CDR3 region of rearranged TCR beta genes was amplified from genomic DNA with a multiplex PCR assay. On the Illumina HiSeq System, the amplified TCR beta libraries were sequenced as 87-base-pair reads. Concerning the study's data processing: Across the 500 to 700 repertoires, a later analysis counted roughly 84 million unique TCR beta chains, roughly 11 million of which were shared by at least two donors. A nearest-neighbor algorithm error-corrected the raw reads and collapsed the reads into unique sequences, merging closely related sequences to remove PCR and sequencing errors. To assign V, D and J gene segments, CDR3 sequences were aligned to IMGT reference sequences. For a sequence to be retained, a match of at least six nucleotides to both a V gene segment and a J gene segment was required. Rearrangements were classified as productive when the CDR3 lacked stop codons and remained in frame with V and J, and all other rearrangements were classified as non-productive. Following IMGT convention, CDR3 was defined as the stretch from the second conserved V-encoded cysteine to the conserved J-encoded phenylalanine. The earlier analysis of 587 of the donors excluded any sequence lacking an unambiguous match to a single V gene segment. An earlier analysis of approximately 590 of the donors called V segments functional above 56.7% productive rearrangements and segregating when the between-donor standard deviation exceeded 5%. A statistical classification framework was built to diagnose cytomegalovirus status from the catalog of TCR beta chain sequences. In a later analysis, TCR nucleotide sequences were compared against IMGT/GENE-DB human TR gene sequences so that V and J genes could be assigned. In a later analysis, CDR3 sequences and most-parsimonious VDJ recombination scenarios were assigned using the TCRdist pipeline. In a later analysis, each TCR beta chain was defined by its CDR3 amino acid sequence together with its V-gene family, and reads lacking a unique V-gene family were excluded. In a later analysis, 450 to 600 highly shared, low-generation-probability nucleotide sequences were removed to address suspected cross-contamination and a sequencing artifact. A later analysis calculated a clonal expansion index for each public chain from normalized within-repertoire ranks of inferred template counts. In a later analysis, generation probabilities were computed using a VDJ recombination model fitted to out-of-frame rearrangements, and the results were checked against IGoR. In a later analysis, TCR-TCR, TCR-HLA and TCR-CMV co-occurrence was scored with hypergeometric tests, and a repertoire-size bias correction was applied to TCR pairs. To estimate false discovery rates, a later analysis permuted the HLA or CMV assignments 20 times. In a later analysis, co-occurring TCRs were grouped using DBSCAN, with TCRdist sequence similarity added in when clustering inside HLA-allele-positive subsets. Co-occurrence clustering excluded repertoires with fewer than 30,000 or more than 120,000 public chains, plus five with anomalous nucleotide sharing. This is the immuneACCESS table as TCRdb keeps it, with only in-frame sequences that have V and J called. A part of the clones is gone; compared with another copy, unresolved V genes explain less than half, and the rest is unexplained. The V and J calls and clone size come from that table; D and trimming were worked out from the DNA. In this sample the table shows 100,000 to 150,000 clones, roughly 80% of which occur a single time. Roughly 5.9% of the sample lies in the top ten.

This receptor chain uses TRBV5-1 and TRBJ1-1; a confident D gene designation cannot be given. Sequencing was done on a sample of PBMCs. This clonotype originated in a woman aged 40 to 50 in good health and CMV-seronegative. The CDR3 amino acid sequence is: CASSLDGDTEAFF. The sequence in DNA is TGCGCCAGCAGCTTGGACGGGGACACTGAAGCTTTCTTT.